A single sample gave rise to the 3 T cell receptor beta chains below, sequenced in a study of T cell repertoires in aging, cancer and after chemotherapy. Peripheral blood genomic DNA, not sorted cells or RNA, was the template. A mixed TRB-A/B primer pool amplified rearranged TRB by multiplex touch-down PCR. TCRdb independently ran MiXCR on the multiplex PCR reads; one entry per CDR3 protein. The sample shows 13,000 or so distinct CDR3 sequences, around 23% of them seen only once. The sequenced sample was blood. The receptors derive from a human donor in good health.

In regard to this clonotype: At one of its ends the junction is not consistent with the germline gene, which may arise from a read error. Here the CDR3 DNA reads TGCGCCAGCAGCTCGACAGGGACGTATGGCTACACCTTC. It codes for CASSSTGTYGYTF. This sequence joins TRBV5-6 and TRBJ1-2; 7 bases fit TRBD1. CDR1 and CDR2 (germline): SGHDT, YYEEEE. The CDR3 is 13 amino acids.

The chain uses TRBV6-5 and TRBJ2-5; TRBD1 matches 8 bases. CDR3 length equals 14 residues. V lost 5 bases to trimming and J lost 4 bases; unmatched junction nucleotides: 6. The germline V gene encodes CDR1 MNHEY and CDR2 SVGAGI. The CDR3 coding sequence is TGTGCCAGCAGTGGACAGGGAGTGGGAGAGACCCAGTACTTC. Translation: CASSGQGVGETQYF.

About this clonotype: With a much larger clone just one base away, this may be a read error. The J gene is TRBJ1-6, the V gene TRBV6-5; perhaps TRBD1 as D (6 bases). Germline assignment: CDR1 MNHEY and CDR2 SVGAGI. Trimming pared 7 bases from V and 6 bases from J, leaving 13 bases between. The CDR3 has 14 residues. The CDR3 nucleotides read TGTGCCAGCAACGACAGGACATTTAATTCACCCCTCCACTTT. It is translated as CASNDRTFNSPLHF.